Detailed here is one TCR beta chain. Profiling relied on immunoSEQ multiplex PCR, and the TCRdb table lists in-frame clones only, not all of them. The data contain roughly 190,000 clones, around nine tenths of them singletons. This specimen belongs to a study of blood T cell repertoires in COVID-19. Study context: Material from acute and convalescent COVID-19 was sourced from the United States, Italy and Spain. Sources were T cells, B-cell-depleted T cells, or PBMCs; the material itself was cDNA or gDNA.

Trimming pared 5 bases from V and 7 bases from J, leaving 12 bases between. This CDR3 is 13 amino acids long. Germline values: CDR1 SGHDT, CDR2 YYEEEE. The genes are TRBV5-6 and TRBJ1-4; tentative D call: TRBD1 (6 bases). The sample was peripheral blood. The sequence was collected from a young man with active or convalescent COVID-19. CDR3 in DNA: TGTGCCAGCAGGGACAGATTCGTTGAAAAACTGTTTTTT. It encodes CASRDRFVEKLFF.